This record concerns one TCR beta chain sequence. This receptor's antigen is unknown. One base away there is no much larger clone; base qualities are not given. Library generation was performed with multiplex PCR. Sequencer: Illumina HiSeq 4000. CDR3 regions were amplified by Arm-PCR with iRepertoire HTBI primers to construct TCR beta libraries. Gel purification was performed on PCR products prior to sequencing. From the authors' description of their analysis: Gene usage analysis of CDR3 amino acid clonotypes used the 55 to 80 TRBV and 14 to 15 TRBJ segments found across samples. COPE and FqMerger were used to merge filtered high-quality paired reads into contigs. BLAST was used to align contigs to the IMGT TRBV, TRBD and TRBJ reference genes, and CDR3 was defined following IMGT. Highly expanded clones were defined as clonotypes with a frequency above 0.1%. Shannon entropy was used to measure repertoire diversity, and the Gini coefficient was used to measure V-J evenness. Clonotypes shared by more than one individual were considered public. TCRdb reprocessed the public reads (quality trimming at Q25 with fastp, clone calling with MiXCR) and kept in-frame beta chains. Entries are consolidated by CDR3 protein sequence, retaining the most common genes and DNA. The V and J calls and clone size are TCRdb's, not the authors'. For this sample there are roughly 560,000 distinct CDR3 sequences; 12% appear just once. The ten largest clones capture about 8.3% of the sample.

The time point label, read with the paper, signifies: newly diagnosed GD, antithyroid drugs for less than 3 months. RNA was extracted from PBMCs in TRIzol for both TCR sequencing and RNA sequencing. The diagnosis of Graves' disease was made according to American Thyroid Association guidelines. Patients for the study were recruited at an endocrinology department in Xi'an, China. Each patient gave 9 to 10 milliliters of peripheral blood, collected in an EDTA anticoagulant tube. PBMCs were isolated by Ficoll Paque Plus density gradient separation without further T cell sorting. An Agilent 2100 Bioanalyzer and agarose gel were used to check RNA quality, and a NanoDrop 2000 was used to measure RNA concentration. The CDR3, cysteine through phenylalanine, is 15 amino acids long. Here the CDR3 DNA is all that survives: 45 bases in frame from base 1. Unmatched junction bases come to 4, with V trimmed by 5 bases and J by 5 bases. CDR1 and CDR2 are drawn from the germline V gene: SGHTA, FQGTGA.

This sample stems from a study of regulatory T cells in long-lasting Graves disease (dated by TCRdb to the early 2020s). The study in broad terms: Newly diagnosed Graves' disease patients had taken antithyroid drugs for less than 3 months. TCR sequencing covered around 13 persistent and around 20 newly diagnosed Graves' disease patients, 33 samples in total. The study was registered as a clinical trial and conducted in China. This study used TCR sequencing and RNA sequencing of peripheral blood to compare persistent Graves' disease patients against newly diagnosed Graves' disease patients.

Points the paper makes about the study in general: As a limitation, the authors acknowledged that the small sample size may reduce accuracy. Lower TCR Shannon entropy and fewer highly expanded clones were observed in persistent Graves' disease patients than in newly diagnosed patients, which suggested clonal expansion. Because the primary lesion, thyroid tissue, could not be accessed, the study looked at peripheral blood alone. Sequencing and analysis were limited to the TCR beta chain. Persistent disease showed preferential use of TRBV28, TRBJ1-2 and TRBJ2-5, whereas newly diagnosed disease favored TRBV20-1 and TRBJ2-1. Patients with persistent disease shared more public clonotypes (around 3,000) than newly diagnosed patients did (around 1,000).

These sequences were also reported in another study, on T cells in Graves' hyperthyroidism and ophthalmopathy. The second investigation adds: Stable Graves' hyperthyroidism was defined as no progression to ophthalmopathy during 18 months of follow-up. Hyperthyroidism patients were newly diagnosed, with disease duration under 2 months, and aged 18 to 65 years. The study excluded patients with uncontrolled infections, other autoimmune diseases, pregnancy or lactation. Clinical symptoms, serum thyroxine and TRAb, thyroid ultrasound, and orbital computed tomography formed the basis for the diagnoses. A first-round RT-PCR of the TCR CDR3 used the HTBI primer set with the Qiagen OneStep RT-PCR kit. Most expanded thyroid clonotypes (frequency above 0.001) were also detected in blood, suggesting blood repertoires may reflect thyroid immune responses. A 13 V-J signature model separated ophthalmopathy from stable hyperthyroidism, with just over 85% sensitivity and 81.08% specificity in cross-validation and 80%/75% in testing. In validation, the model predicted progression to ophthalmopathy with approximately 71% sensitivity and 72% to 85% specificity, a median of roughly seven months before onset. A discovery cohort of fewer than 110 patients, roughly 45 with Graves' ophthalmopathy and under 60 with stable Graves' hyperthyroidism, was used to find distinguishing TCR V-J signatures. Whether ophthalmopathy could be predicted prospectively was tested in an independent validation cohort made up of roughly 19 hyperthyroidism patients plus 17 patients who later progressed to ophthalmopathy. The 100 discovery patients were divided at random into training and test sets in a 7:3 ratio. The study also compared thyroid tissue and blood T-cell repertoires from several Graves' hyperthyroidism patients. Following sampling, methimazole starting at 30 mg daily was given to hyperthyroidism patients, and high-dose intravenous methylprednisolone was given to ophthalmopathy patients. Libraries were constructed in a second round of multiplex PCR, after which size selection and purification were carried out. Sequencing of the libraries was done on an Illumina HiSeq2000 using paired-end 100 bp reads. SOAPnuke was used to process the raw data, with reads discarded if the reads contained adapters or uncalled bases, had a mean Phred below 15, or lacked an exact constant-primer or identifier match. High-quality paired reads were merged with COPE v1.2.5, and unique nucleotide sequences were defined as clonotypes. Clonotypes were aligned to IMGT TRBV, TRBD and TRBJ reference segments using MiTCR v1.1. Analysis was restricted to V-J combinations with a frequency above 0.0001, which covered just over 98% of repertoires. A TCS score was defined as the ratio of F50 (clonal expansion) to E x V (chaos), with BLOSUM62-based TCRdist applied between CDR3 peptides within each V-J. Welch's t-statistics and random forest reduced around 550 V-J features to 13, which were used in a naive Bayes classifier (R e1071). No statistical method was used to fix the sample size in advance, and group allocation was not hidden from the investigators. TCR Vbeta CDR3 sequencing of some 140 peripheral blood samples (over 40 ophthalmopathy, roughly 72 hyperthyroidism and roughly 17 progressor patients) is reported in the paper.

The rearranged segments are TRBV7-3 and TRBJ2-1, with 12 middle bases fitting TRBD1. This receptor was taken from a woman aged 25 to 39 with Graves disease. Donor details come from another sample of the same person, matched by shared clones. Sequenced material: peripheral blood mononuclear cells (PBMCs), taken at new diagnosis, from a patient treated with antithyroid drugs. The nucleotides are TGTGCCAGCAGCCTCGGGACAGGGGGCAACAATGAGCAGTTCTTC. Translated, this gives CASSLGTGGNNEQFF.